This T cell receptor beta chain emerged from a study of T cell changes during pregnancy in multiple sclerosis. Profiling relied on immunoSEQ multiplex PCR, and the TCRdb table lists in-frame clones only, not all of them. Here the sample spans around 20,000 clones, around 85% being singletons. The CDR3 is 13 residues long. V lost 11 bases and J lost 1; bases outside the gene matches: 7. The germline gives CDR1 SGHTA, CDR2 FQGTGA. The chain links TRBV7-3 to TRBJ2-5, with 7 bases that match TRBD1. The source is a female donor in good health, enrolled as a control in a pregnancy study. The sequencing used CD8+ T cells from peripheral blood mononuclear cells, collected in the first trimester of pregnancy. Written as DNA, the CDR3 is TGTGCCGGAGACAGGGCCATCCAAGAGACCCAGTACTTC. It specifies CAGDRAIQETQYF.